Listed below are T cell receptor beta chains from one sample, sequenced in a study of shared clonotypes between healthy human individuals. Sequencing was performed with immunoSEQ multiplex PCR; in TCRdb, only in-frame clones are kept and a portion is missing. The sample gives around 2.5 million clones, 80% to 95% of which show up once; roughly 0.36% is in the top ten. Sample: naive CD4+ T cells from PBMCs. The receptors shown here come from a man aged 18-30 years in good health. Some clones in this sample may be carry-over from other donors' samples. CDR3s include the opening cysteine and the closing phenylalanine or tryptophan. The order of the fields is CDR3 protein, CDR3 DNA, clone size, V gene, J gene, D gene. A D gene is named only where the DNA matches it firmly. The size entry is marked missing in some rows and otherwise reads once, few, many or a size class.

CDR3: CASSLKNSINEQFF
DNA: TGTGCCAGCAGTTTGAAGAACAGTATCAATGAGCAGTTCTTC
size: NA
V: TRBV28
J: TRBJ2-1
D: NA

CDR3: CASSSRANTEAFF
DNA: TGTGCCAGCAGCTCCAGGGCGAACACTGAAGCTTTCTTT
size: NA
V: TRBV9
J: TRBJ1-1
D: NA

CDR3: CASGLGQGSTSGTGELFF
DNA: TGTGCTAGTGGTTTGGGACAGGGGTCGACTTCTGGCACCGGGGAGCTGTTTTTT
size: NA
V: TRBV12-5
J: TRBJ2-2
D: TRBD1

CDR3: CASSLGQGMYNEQFF
DNA: TGTGCCAGCAGCTTAGGACAGGGGATGTACAATGAGCAGTTCTTC
size: NA
V: TRBV7-8
J: TRBJ2-1
D: TRBD1

CDR3: CASSKNRAEYEQYF
DNA: TGTGCCAGTAGTAAGAACAGGGCCGAGTACGAGCAGTACTTC
size: NA
V: TRBV19
J: TRBJ2-7
D: NA

CDR3: CASRRIGTPNQPQHF
DNA: TGTGCCAGCAGGCGGATTGGGACCCCGAATCAGCCCCAGCATTTT
size: NA
V: TRBV6-6
J: TRBJ1-5
D: NA

CDR3: CASSLSEATQYF
DNA: TGTGCCAGCAGCCTCAGTGAGGCGACCCAGTACTTC
size: NA
V: TRBV7-2
J: TRBJ2-5
D: NA

CDR3: CASSHSKAGGPGELFF
DNA: TGCGCCAGCAGCCATAGTAAGGCGGGAGGGCCCGGGGAGCTGTTTTTT
size: NA
V: TRBV4-3
J: TRBJ2-2
D: TRBD2

CDR3: CASSYVHSGANVLTF
DNA: TGTGCCAGCAGCTACGTGCACTCTGGGGCCAACGTCCTGACTTTC
size: NA
V: TRBV7-2
J: TRBJ2-6
D: NA

CDR3: CASSLMIGGVHPYGYTF
DNA: TGTGCCAGCAGCTTAATGATAGGGGGCGTTCATCCGTATGGCTACACCTTC
size: once
V: TRBV5-6
J: TRBJ1-2
D: TRBD1

CDR3: CASSNRPSNYGYTF
DNA: TGTGCCAGCTCAAACAGGCCCTCTAACTATGGCTACACCTTC
size: NA
V: TRBV18
J: TRBJ1-2
D: NA

CDR3: CASSLVPASYEQYF
DNA: TGTGCCAGCAGCTTGGTTCCAGCATCCTACGAGCAGTACTTC
size: NA
V: TRBV5-5
J: TRBJ2-7
D: NA

CDR3: CASSLQGLSYEQYF
DNA: TGTGCCAGCAGTTTACAAGGGCTCTCCTACGAGCAGTACTTC
size: NA
V: TRBV28
J: TRBJ2-7
D: NA

CDR3: CASSSNGDATTDTQYF
DNA: TGCGCCAGCAGCTCGAACGGGGACGCTACCACAGATACGCAGTATTTT
size: NA
V: TRBV5-1
J: TRBJ2-3
D: NA

CDR3: CASRTSGVYNEQFF
DNA: TGTGCCAGCAGGACTAGCGGGGTATACAATGAGCAGTTCTTC
size: NA
V: TRBV6-5
J: TRBJ2-1
D: TRBD2

CDR3: CASSQEQGIYNEQFF
DNA: TGTGCCAGCAGCCAAGAACAGGGCATCTACAATGAGCAGTTCTTC
size: NA
V: TRBV4-2
J: TRBJ2-1
D: NA

CDR3: CASSLWQANEKLFF
DNA: TGTGCCAGCAGTTTATGGCAGGCTAATGAAAAACTGTTTTTT
size: NA
V: TRBV28
J: TRBJ1-4
D: NA

CDR3: CASSLGGLAGVNEQFF
DNA: TGTGCCAGCAGCTTAGGTGGGCTAGCGGGAGTTAATGAGCAGTTCTTC
size: once
V: TRBV11-2
J: TRBJ2-1
D: TRBD2

CDR3: CASSRDLGDTEAFF
DNA: TGCGCCAGCAGCCGAGATCTGGGGGACACTGAAGCTTTCTTT
size: few
V: TRBV4-3
J: TRBJ1-1
D: NA

CDR3: CASSLSAQLNEKLFF
DNA: TGTGCCAGCAGCTTATCTGCACAGCTTAATGAAAAACTGTTTTTT
size: NA
V: TRBV9
J: TRBJ1-4
D: NA

CDR3: CSVGLNTEAFF
DNA: TGCAGCGTTGGACTGAACACTGAAGCTTTCTTT
size: NA
V: TRBV29-1
J: TRBJ1-1
D: NA

CDR3: CASSPDSNYGYTF
DNA: TGCGCCAGCAGTCCCGACAGTAACTATGGCTACACCTTC
size: NA
V: TRBV4-3
J: TRBJ1-2
D: NA

CDR3: CATSKRTQVTEAFF
DNA: TGTGCCACCAGCAAAAGGACCCAGGTCACTGAAGCTTTCTTT
size: NA
V: TRBV15
J: TRBJ1-1
D: NA

CDR3: CASSQDLGDRALYGYTF
DNA: TGTGCCAGCAGCCAAGATCTAGGGGACAGGGCCTTGTATGGCTACACCTTC
size: NA
V: TRBV14
J: TRBJ1-2
D: TRBD1

CDR3: CSVYPGGEPQYF
DNA: TGCAGCGTTTACCCAGGGGGAGAACCGCAGTATTTT
size: NA
V: TRBV29-1
J: TRBJ2-3
D: TRBD1

CDR3: CASSQDAQFNQPQHF
DNA: TGCGCCAGCAGCCAAGACGCGCAGTTCAATCAGCCCCAGCATTTT
size: NA
V: TRBV4-3
J: TRBJ1-5
D: NA

CDR3: CASSERQGRFTIYF
DNA: TGTGCCAGCAGTGAAAGGCAGGGAAGGTTCACCATATATTTT
size: NA
V: TRBV2
J: TRBJ1-3
D: NA

CDR3: CASSLLGAASSYEQYF
DNA: TGTGCCAGCAGCTTATTGGGAGCGGCTAGCTCCTACGAGCAGTACTTC
size: NA
V: TRBV7-3
J: TRBJ2-7
D: NA

CDR3: CASSPLLGEGEETQYF
DNA: TGTGCCAGCAGCCCGCTCTTAGGGGAGGGAGAAGAGACCCAGTACTTC
size: NA
V: TRBV7-9
J: TRBJ2-5
D: TRBD2

CDR3: CASTDRTGSGNTIYF
DNA: TGTGCCAGCACGGACAGGACCGGCTCTGGAAACACCATATATTTT
size: once
V: TRBV6-1
J: TRBJ1-3
D: TRBD1

CDR3: CASSLRTRWGRGYGYTF
DNA: TGTGCCAGCAGTCTAAGAACCCGGTGGGGTCGGGGCTATGGCTACACCTTC
size: NA
V: TRBV27
J: TRBJ1-2
D: NA

CDR3: CASSQTQVGELFF
DNA: TGTGCCAGCAGTCAGACTCAAGTCGGGGAGCTGTTTTTT
size: once
V: TRBV7-8
J: TRBJ2-2
D: NA

CDR3: CASSLMYREGSYEQYF
DNA: TGTGCCAGCAGTTTAATGTACCGGGAGGGGTCCTACGAGCAGTACTTC
size: NA
V: TRBV28
J: TRBJ2-7
D: TRBD2

CDR3: CASSPLTSTNTGELFF
DNA: TGTGCCAGCTCACCGTTAACCTCTACGAACACCGGGGAGCTGTTTTTT
size: NA
V: TRBV18
J: TRBJ2-2
D: NA

CDR3: CATSRARGNQPQHF
DNA: TGTGCCACCAGCAGAGCGCGGGGAAATCAGCCCCAGCATTTT
size: NA
V: TRBV15
J: TRBJ1-5
D: NA

CDR3: CASSPPGLSTGELFF
DNA: TGTGCCAGCAGCCCCCCGGGACTTAGCACCGGGGAGCTGTTTTTT
size: NA
V: TRBV7-2
J: TRBJ2-2
D: NA

CDR3: CASSSWDREEEKLFF
DNA: TGTGCCAGCAGCTCTTGGGACAGGGAGGAGGAAAAACTGTTTTTT
size: NA
V: TRBV11-2
J: TRBJ1-4
D: TRBD1

CDR3: CASSFLREQETQYF
DNA: TGCGCCAGCAGCTTCCTCAGAGAACAAGAGACCCAGTACTTC
size: NA
V: TRBV5-1
J: TRBJ2-5
D: NA

CDR3: CASSTPGRQEGKLFF
DNA: TGTGCCAGTAGTACCCCGGGACGCCAAGAAGGAAAACTGTTTTTT
size: NA
V: TRBV19
J: TRBJ1-4
D: NA

CDR3: CASTRDSFPAYEQYF
DNA: TGTGCCAGCACCAGGGACAGTTTTCCCGCCTACGAGCAGTACTTC
size: NA
V: TRBV6-1
J: TRBJ2-7
D: TRBD1

CDR3: CASRTGGHTEAFF
DNA: TGTGCCAGCCGGACAGGGGGCCACACTGAAGCTTTCTTT
size: NA
V: TRBV5-6
J: TRBJ1-1
D: TRBD1

CDR3: CASSEVGETQYF
DNA: TGTGCCAGCAGTGAAGTTGGAGAGACCCAGTACTTC
size: NA
V: TRBV6-1
J: TRBJ2-5
D: NA

CDR3: CASSQDQGFLKNIQYF
DNA: TGCGCCAGCAGCCAGGACCAGGGCTTCCTCAAAAACATTCAGTACTTC
size: NA
V: TRBV4-1
J: TRBJ2-4
D: NA

CDR3: CASSLAAGVAGELFF
DNA: TGTGCCAGCAGCTTGGCGGCGGGAGTCGCCGGGGAGCTGTTTTTT
size: NA
V: TRBV5-4
J: TRBJ2-2
D: TRBD2

CDR3: CASSEELAGGNEQFF
DNA: TGTGCCAGCAGTGAAGAACTAGCGGGGGGTAATGAGCAGTTCTTC
size: NA
V: TRBV6-1
J: TRBJ2-1
D: TRBD2

CDR3: CASKSSGKRLSYNEQFF
DNA: TGTGCCAGTAAGTCTAGCGGGAAACGCCTCTCCTACAATGAGCAGTTCTTC
size: NA
V: TRBV19
J: TRBJ2-1
D: TRBD2

CDR3: CASSGYRVGYGYTF
DNA: TGTGCCAGCAGTGGTTACAGGGTGGGGTATGGCTACACCTTC
size: once
V: TRBV28
J: TRBJ1-2
D: NA

CDR3: CASNPDGLSTDTQYF
DNA: TGCGCCAGCAACCCCGATGGACTTAGCACAGATACGCAGTATTTT
size: NA
V: TRBV5-1
J: TRBJ2-3
D: NA

CDR3: CASSIPPQPQHF
DNA: TGTGCCAGCAGTATACCCCCTCAGCCCCAGCATTTT
size: NA
V: TRBV27
J: TRBJ1-5
D: NA

CDR3: CASSDLRQGSGNTIYF
DNA: TGTGCCAGCAGTGACCTTCGGCAGGGGAGTGGAAACACCATATATTTT
size: once
V: TRBV28
J: TRBJ1-3
D: NA